This entry features one T cell receptor beta chain sequence. The antigen it binds to is not known. The input lacks base qualities; no much larger clone sits a single base away. The germline V gene supplies CDR1 KGHSY and CDR2 FQNENV. The CDR3, cysteine through phenylalanine, is 14 amino acids long. Just the 42-base CDR3 DNA is kept, in frame starting at base 1. Ends trimmed: V by 4 bases, J by 8 bases; bases unmatched to a gene: 8. This sample is part of a study of T cell responses to AZD1222 COVID-19 vaccine (dated by TCRdb to 2020 to 2023). Concerning the study at large: AZD1222 recipients given second doses at about 4 weeks or at about 12 weeks were pooled, since spike-specific TCR depth and breadth were not found to differ between the two schedules. TCR sequencing was performed for 230 to 250 trial participants, of whom roughly 200 were given two doses of AZD1222 and some 26 were given two doses of MenACWY control vaccine. Trial participants were enrolled into age subgroups of 18-55, 56-69 and 70-plus years, which contained around 150, 29 and 61 TCR-sequenced participants, respectively.

Read against the paper, the sample's time point label means: baseline before first vaccination. Vaccinee samples came from UK trials COV001 and COV002, including a single-blind randomized controlled phase 2/3 trial of AZD1222 (ChAdOx1 nCoV-19) in healthy adults. Trial participant PBMC samples were collected at day 0 and day 28 after the second dose for TCRbeta chain sequencing. Results the study describes overall, beyond this receptor: Epitopes outside the regions mutated in the B.1.351 and B.1.1.7 variants were reportedly recognized by nearly half of the unique spike-specific TCRs. Because no samples from the day 14 peak response were available, repertoires could be characterized only after the peak T cell response. Conclusions about previously exposed vaccinees are limited, since just 5 or 6 AZD1222 recipients were seropositive for SARS-CoV-2 at baseline. After two AZD1222 doses, spike-specific TCR breadth and depth were significantly higher than at day 0 and than in MenACWY recipients. The whole spike protein was spanned by vaccine-associated CD4 TCRs, and dominant responses were seen in regions 160-218 and 743-854. In the small 56-69-year group, the increase in depth fell short of significance, most likely because of low power. Participants were mostly white British, with more females than males. The authors suggested clonal diversity may have been underestimated.

The CDR3 regions of human TCRbeta chains were subjected to immunosequencing. Per the authors' processing: TCRs in the repertoires were matched against a reference library of SARS-CoV-2-specific TCRs that had been generated with the MIRA antigen-specificity platform. Breadth meant the fraction of unique TCRs that were SARS-CoV-2-associated, whereas depth meant the fraction of total T cells that were SARS-CoV-2-associated. Each spike-specific TCR was assigned to its reactive spike region and to a CD4 or CD8 class using the MIRA data. Log10-transformed breadth and depth values were compared by one-way ANOVA with Sidak's multiple comparisons tests. TCRdb carries this immuneACCESS record with in-frame sequences only. Its versions omit some clonotypes, under half of them owing to an unresolved V gene in the studies checked, with the rest unexplained. The V and J calls and the clone size are those of that table, but D and trimming were determined from the DNA. A total of about 140,000 clones appear in this sample, more than 80% of them only once. 1.6% of the sample is taken by the ten largest.

The chain uses TRBV16 and TRBJ1-1; TRBD1 fits 9 bases in the junction. Sequencing used peripheral blood, obtained on day 0 of AZD1222 vaccination. This TCR was recovered from an adult in good health. The CDR3 here reads CASSRTGTGTEAFF. In nucleotide form, the sequence is TGTGCCAGCAGCCGAACCGGGACAGGGACCGAAGCTTTCTTT.